The 24 T cell receptor beta chains reported below all come from one sample, sequenced in a study of response to subunit inactivated influenza vaccine. TCRdb fed the RT-PCR reads into MiXCR, producing one record per CDR3 protein. Among roughly 700,000 distinct CDR3 sequences listed, about 15% were seen once. The starting material was PBMCs from blood, obtained 14 to 15 days before vaccination. These TCRs come from a man over 45 who received an inactivated influenza vaccine.

This clonotype was counted a few times. The chain joins TRBV24-1 to TRBJ2-2, with D possibly being TRBD1 (5 bases). The germline V gene encodes CDR1 KGHDR and CDR2 SFDVKD. V was pared by 9 bases and J by 1 base, with 8 bases between. The CDR3 length is 13 residues. This CDR3 is CATGGQNTGELFF. In DNA, the CDR3 is TGTGCCACCGGTGGACAGAACACCGGGGAGCTGTTTTTT.

This clonotype was seen repeatedly, ten times or more. This chain joins TRBV12-3 or TRBV12-4 and TRBJ2-2; D gene ambiguous. The CDR3 length is 14 residues. V was cut by 5 bases and J by 5 bases, with 12 bases left in between. This CDR3 reads CASSTRLYTGELFF. CDR3 nucleotide sequence: TGTGCCAGCAGTACGCGTCTATATACCGGGGAGCTGTTTTTT.

This clonotype was recorded many times. V and J are TRBV7-2 and TRBJ1-1; no definite D call. Trimming removed 6 bases from V and 6 bases from J, with 11 bases in between. The CDR3 is 12 residues long. Per the germline V gene, CDR1 is SGHTA and CDR2 is FQGNSA. The CDR3 bases are TGTGCCAGCAGACTATTCGGGGCTGAAGCTTTCTTT. It is translated as CASRLFGAEAFF.

This clonotype came up a few times. The V and J genes are TRBV12-3 or TRBV12-4 and TRBJ1-2; D not certain. This CDR3 is 14 amino acids long. Trimming stripped 7 bases from V and 4 bases from J, with 16 bases between. The CDR3 spells CASKYGVDIYGYTF. The CDR3 nucleotides are TGTGCCAGCAAGTACGGGGTGGATATCTATGGCTACACCTTC.

This clonotype was observed a handful of times. J is TRBJ1-5 and V is TRBV19; D is ambiguous. With 0 bases removed from V and 4 bases from J, the gap between germline ends came to 13 bases. The CDR3 covers 16 residues. Per the germline V gene, CDR1 is LNHDA and CDR2 is SQIVND (reference sequence). Here the CDR3 DNA reads TGTGCCAGTAGTATAGAGGAAAGGAGTGATAATCAGCCCCAGCATTTT. Translation gives CASSIEERSDNQPQHF.

V and J are TRBV5-5 and TRBJ2-2; TRBD1 matches 8 bases. V lost 4 bases to trimming and J lost 4 bases; unmatched junction nucleotides: 9. The CDR3 extends over 16 amino acids. Germline assignment: CDR1 SGHKS and CDR2 YYEKEE (reference sequence). The CDR3 sequence is CASSTGQGVVTGELFF. The DNA for the CDR3 is TGTGCCAGCAGCACCGGACAGGGAGTGGTCACCGGGGAGCTGTTTTTT.

This clonotype was detected many times. This sequence joins TRBV7-9 and TRBJ2-1; the match to TRBD2 covers 7 bases. This CDR3 comprises 17 residues. Germline CDR1 is SEHNR and CDR2 is FQNEAQ (reference sequence). Unmatched junction bases numbered 16, after V lost 6 bases and J lost 5 bases. This chain's CDR3 is CASRRGARTGGNNEQFF. In DNA form, the CDR3 reads TGTGCCAGCAGGCGCGGGGCCCGTACGGGGGGAAACAATGAGCAGTTCTTC.

This sequence joins TRBV6-5 and TRBJ2-3; D uncertain. V was cut by 0 bases and J by 0 bases, with 4 bases left in between. Germline values: CDR1 MNHEY, CDR2 SVGAGI. The CDR3 sequence is 14 residues long. The CDR3, as DNA: TGTGCCAGCAGTTACTCACCGAGCACAGATACGCAGTATTTT. It specifies CASSYSPSTDTQYF.

DNA of the CDR3: TGCGCCAGCAGCTTGACCCCTCAAGGCACTAATGAAAAACTGTTTTTT. Protein sequence: CASSLTPQGTNEKLFF. The rearrangement links TRBV5-1 to TRBJ1-4, with no clear D. Germline loops: CDR1 SGHRS, CDR2 YFSETQ. CDR3 length equals 16 residues. The V end was cut by 1 base, the J end by 2 bases, with 12 bases between.

This clonotype was recorded many times. The V and J genes are TRBV10-3 and TRBJ1-1, with D perhaps matching TRBD1 (6 bases). The CDR3 runs 14 residues. V was trimmed by 5 bases and J by 1 base, leaving 11 bases between them. Per germline, CDR1 ENHRY and CDR2 SYGVKD. CDR3 coding DNA: TGTGCCATCAGTTTAGACAGGAGGAACACTGAAGCTTTCTTT. This translates into CAISLDRRNTEAFF.

This rearrangement joins TRBV4-3 to TRBJ2-3; 7 bases are shared with TRBD1. CDR3 size: 16 residues. Per germline, CDR1 LGHNA and CDR2 YSLEER. J gave up 4 bases and V 2 bases, and 9 bases lay outside the gene matches. As DNA, the CDR3 is TGCGCCAGCAGCCAACAACCCGACAGGGACGCAGATACGCAGTATTTT. As protein: CASSQQPDRDADTQYF.

This clonotype showed up just a few times. This chain joins TRBV12-3 or TRBV12-4 and TRBJ2-7, with unresolved D. V was clipped by 3 bases and J by 6 bases, with 9 bases between them. The CDR3 totals 12 residues. CDR3 in DNA: TGTGCCAGCAGTTTTATGGTACTCGAGCAGTACTTC. This translates into CASSFMVLEQYF.

The chain uses TRBV7-6 and TRBJ1-1, with 7 bases that match TRBD1. Germline V gene data show CDR1 as SGHVS and CDR2 as FNYEAQ. V trimming: 3 bases; J trimming: 6 bases; junction bases outside the gene matches: 10. The CDR3 length is 15 residues. CDR3: CASSLDGTDRSEAFF. CDR3 nucleotide sequence: TGTGCCAGCAGCTTGGACGGGACAGATCGGTCTGAAGCTTTCTTT. Looking up the rest from reference TRBV7-6 and TRBJ1-1 gives the full variable domain: GAGVSQSPRYKVTKRGQDVALRCDPISGHVSLYWYRQALGQGPEFLTYFNYEAQQDKSGLPNDRFSAERPEGSISTLTIQRTEQRDSAMYRCASSLDGTDRSEAFFGQGTRLTVV.

The V gene is TRBV3-1, the J gene TRBJ1-5; 7 bases align to TRBD1. With 2 bases clipped from V and 6 bases from J, the junction kept 16 bases outside the gene matches. The CDR3 runs 18 residues. Germline-derived CDR1 and CDR2 are LGHDT and YNNKEL (reference sequence). The CDR3 DNA is TGTGCCAGCAGCCAATCCCCAGGGGGACGTTTTTATGGTCAGCCCCAGCATTTT. Protein product: CASSQSPGGRFYGQPQHF.

This clonotype turned up a few times. DNA for the CDR3: TGTGCCAGCAGCGGGCCAGGGGCGATCCGGGAGCTGTTTTTT. Translating gives CASSGPGAIRELFF. The gene calls are TRBV5-5 and TRBJ2-2; a weak D match, TRBD1 (6 bases). Germline values: CDR1 SGHKS, CDR2 YYEKEE (reference sequence). There are 14 residues in the CDR3. Trimming left V 4 bases short and J 9 bases short, with 16 bases between.

The chain recombines TRBV10-3 with TRBJ2-3, with 11 bases aligning to TRBD1. CDR3 size: 14 residues. The junction had 4 bases not matched to a gene; V was cut back by 7 bases and J by 4 bases. The germline V gene encodes CDR1 ENHRY and CDR2 SYGVKD. The chain's CDR3 is CAITRDRGSDTQYF. CDR3 in DNA: TGTGCCATCACCCGGGACAGGGGGTCAGATACGCAGTATTTT.

This clonotype was observed a few times. This chain connects TRBV7-9 to TRBJ2-1, with TRBD2 matching 10 bases. In germline, CDR1 is SEHNR, CDR2 FQNEAQ (reference sequence). The CDR3 extends over 16 amino acids. Trimming removed 7 bases from V and 1 base from J; junction bases left unmatched: 7. The CDR3 spells CASIRAGGPSYNEQFF. CDR3 bases: TGTGCCAGCATTCGAGCGGGAGGGCCTTCCTACAATGAGCAGTTCTTC.

This clonotype has more than one count but fewer than ten. The genes are TRBV28 and TRBJ2-4; D perhaps matches TRBD2 (6 bases). V was clipped by 3 bases and J by 4 bases, with 16 bases between them. From germline, CDR1 is MDHEN and CDR2 SYDVKM. This CDR3 is 16 amino acids long. CDR3 loop: CASSFSSLGLKNIQYF. CDR3 nucleotides: TGTGCCAGCAGTTTCAGTTCCTTGGGACTGAAAAACATTCAGTACTTC.

The rearrangement links TRBV11-1 to TRBJ1-4, with a weak D call TRBD1 (5 bases). Trimming pared 5 bases from V and 8 bases from J, leaving 12 bases between. The germline CDR1 and CDR2 sequences are SGHAT and FQDESV (reference sequence). The CDR3 is made up of 13 amino acids. Here the CDR3 reads CASSPTAGEKLFF. The CDR3 DNA is TGTGCCAGCAGCCCGACGGCAGGGGAAAAACTGTTTTTT.

This clonotype was seen more than once but under ten times. The chain employs TRBV12-3 or TRBV12-4 and TRBJ2-3; 9 nucleotides match TRBD2. V lost 5 bases and J lost 4; bases outside the gene matches: 10. The CDR3 covers 16 residues. The CDR3: CASSPVAGEGSDTQYF. The CDR3 region has the DNA TGTGCCAGCAGTCCCGTAGCGGGAGAGGGTTCAGATACGCAGTATTTT.

V gene TRBV25-1 combines with J gene TRBJ2-4, with TRBD2 identical over 8 bases. Trimming removed 5 bases from V and 1 base from J; junction bases left unmatched: 10. Per germline, CDR1 MGHDK and CDR2 SYGVNS. The CDR3 has 17 amino acids. The CDR3 coding sequence is TGTGCCAGCAGTAGAACGGGAGGGCCCGGGGCCAAAAACATTCAGTACTTC. Protein product: CASSRTGGPGAKNIQYF.

V and J are TRBV12-3 or TRBV12-4 and TRBJ2-3, with 7 positions matching TRBD2. Trimming removed 6 bases from V and 2 bases from J; junction bases left unmatched: 5. This CDR3 contains 14 residues. The DNA for the CDR3 is TGTGCCAGCAGCCCGACTAGCCCCACAGATACGCAGTATTTT. Its translation is CASSPTSPTDTQYF.

This clonotype was picked up a small number of times. V gene TRBV4-3 combines with J gene TRBJ2-7, with 7 bases aligning to TRBD2. J lost 1 base, V lost 0 bases, and 12 bases had no gene match. The CDR3 covers 18 residues. CDR1 is LGHNA, CDR2 YSLEER, per germline. The CDR3 protein is CASSQDVGRVAESYEQYF. The CDR3 coding sequence is TGCGCCAGCAGCCAAGATGTAGGGAGGGTCGCGGAATCCTACGAGCAGTACTTC.

The chain recombines TRBV27 with TRBJ2-1; a weak D match, TRBD2 (5 bases). The CDR3 length is 15 residues. CDR1 and CDR2 (germline): MNHEY, SMNVEV (reference sequence). V dropped 6 bases and J dropped 7 bases, with 19 bases sitting between them. CDR3: CASRPTSGGRNEQFF. The CDR3 region has the DNA TGTGCCAGCAGACCCACGAGCGGCGGGCGGAATGAGCAGTTCTTC.